What follows are 24 T cell receptor beta chains derived from one specimen sequenced in a study of brain T cells in children with intractable seizures. Libraries were prepared by immunoSEQ multiplex PCR; TCRdb keeps only in-frame clonotypes and omits some of them. In the table there are 70,000 to 85,000 clones, under 95% of which are singletons. The sample here was peripheral blood, taken at surgery. Every receptor here comes from a girl between 2 and 10 years old with Rasmussen encephalitis and intractable seizures.

The chain links TRBV19 to TRBJ2-3; tentatively, D is TRBD2 (5 bases). The germline gives CDR1 LNHDA, CDR2 SQIVND (reference sequence). Trimming removed 6 bases from V and 3 bases from J, with 13 bases in between. CDR3 length: 14 amino acids. CDR3: CASRPGYSTDTQYF. In DNA, the CDR3 is TGTGCCAGTAGGCCGGGATACTCAACAGATACGCAGTATTTT.

The genes are TRBV11-2 and TRBJ1-1; D might be TRBD1 (6 bases). The CDR3 contains 12 residues. V was cut by 3 bases and J by 7 bases, with 9 bases left in between. Germline V CDR1 and CDR2: SGHAT, FQNNGV. The CDR3: CASSLDSYEAFF. The CDR3, as DNA: TGTGCCAGCAGCTTGGACAGTTATGAAGCTTTCTTT.

V gene TRBV4-2 combines with J gene TRBJ2-2; D gene uncertain. Trimming cost V 1 base and J 9 bases, with 15 bases left between them. The CDR3 extends over 15 amino acids. Germline CDR1 LGHNA, CDR2 YNFKEQ. The CDR3 region has the DNA TGTGCCAGCAGCCAAGGGTTGGATACTACGCGGGAGCTGTTTTTT. Its translation: CASSQGLDTTRELFF.

This chain connects TRBV6-5 to TRBJ1-2; no definite D call. Looked up from germline, CDR1 is MNHEY and CDR2 is SVGAGI. This CDR3 is built from 14 residues. Deletions cut 4 bases from V and 0 bases from J, with 9 bases between. The DNA of the CDR3 is TGTGCCAGCAGTTCGGACGTCGCTAACTATGGCTACACCTTC. It is translated as CASSSDVANYGYTF.

The chain recombines TRBV3-1 (or the pseudogene TRBV3-2) with TRBJ1-5; TRBD1 agrees at 8 bases. Per the germline V gene, CDR1 is LGHDT and CDR2 is YNNKEL (reference sequence). The CDR3 totals 18 residues. Losses at the gene ends were 1 base for V and 1 base for J; bases not matched to a gene: 9. The CDR3 loop reads CASSQGRGTGESNQPQHF. The CDR3 coding sequence is TGTGCCAGCAGCCAAGGGAGAGGGACAGGTGAGAGCAATCAGCCCCAGCATTTT.

The chain couples TRBV12-3 or TRBV12-4 to TRBJ1-2; D is unclear. The V end lost 4 bases, the J end lost 5 bases, and 11 bases lay between the germline ends. The CDR3 totals 13 residues. Here the CDR3 reads CASSSPQQYGYTF. CDR3 in DNA: TGTGCCAGCAGTTCACCCCAGCAGTATGGCTACACCTTC.

The J gene is TRBJ2-6, the V gene TRBV6-6; D remains unclear. The germline V gene encodes CDR1 MNHNY and CDR2 SVGAGI (reference sequence). The CDR3 extends over 17 amino acids. Trimming cost V 5 bases and J 2 bases, with 16 bases left between them. CDR3 loop: CASSPRNRNTGANVLTF. CDR3 sequence (DNA): TGTGCCAGCAGTCCTAGGAACCGGAACACTGGGGCCAACGTCCTGACTTTC.

As to this clone: Mismatch with germline at one junction end may stem from a read error. V gene TRBV7-9 combines with J gene TRBJ2-1; 8 nucleotides match TRBD1. CDR3 length equals 15 residues. Looked up from germline, CDR1 is SEHNR and CDR2 is FQNEAQ (reference sequence). The CDR3 protein is CASSSYRGIFNGQFF. The CDR3 DNA reads TGTGCCAGCAGCAGCTACAGGGGGATCTTCAATGGGCAGTTCTTC.

The rearrangement uses TRBV10-3 and TRBJ1-5, with 7 nucleotides matching TRBD1. CDR3 size: 15 residues. Trimming cost V 3 bases and J 4 bases; bases outside gene matches: 6. Germline lookup yields CDR1 ENHRY and CDR2 SYGVKD. CDR3 DNA: TGTGCCATCAGTGACCGGGACAGAAAGAATCAGCCCCAGCATTTT. Translated, it gives CAISDRDRKNQPQHF.

V gene TRBV14 combines with J gene TRBJ2-7; D may match TRBD1 or TRBD2 (6 bases each). From germline, CDR1 is SGHDN and CDR2 FVKESK. V lost 2 bases and J lost 5, with 16 bases in between. CDR3 size: 15 residues. In DNA form, the CDR3 reads TGTGCCAGCAGCCAATTAATCGGGGGCAATAACGAGCAGTACTTC. Translating gives CASSQLIGGNNEQYF.

This chain joins TRBV27 and TRBJ2-1, with 8 bases matching TRBD1. The CDR3 contains 16 residues. The V segment lost 4 bases and the J segment 3 bases; nucleotides outside the gene matches: 8. Germline loops: CDR1 MNHEY, CDR2 SMNVEV (reference sequence). This CDR3 is CASSSYRGTGYNEQFF. In DNA, the CDR3 is TGTGCCAGCAGTTCCTACCGTGGGACAGGCTACAATGAGCAGTTCTTC.

The rearrangement joins TRBV4-1 to TRBJ2-2; D unclear. Germline V gene lookup returns CDR1 MGHRA and CDR2 YSYEKL. V lost 4 bases, J lost 5 bases, and 8 bases lay in between. This CDR3 is 13 amino acids long. The CDR3 here is CASSREGTGELFF. The CDR3 region has the DNA TGCGCCAGCAGCCGAGAAGGTACCGGGGAGCTGTTTTTT.

The rearrangement joins TRBV11-3 to TRBJ2-2, with D possibly matching TRBD2 (6 bases). Germline loops: CDR1 SGHNT, CDR2 YENEEA. V lost 2 bases and J lost 7, with 17 bases in between. The CDR3 runs 16 residues. In DNA, the CDR3 is TGTGCCAGCAGCTTATACCGGGAGAGAAGGGACGGGGAGCTGTTTTTT. This codes for CASSLYRERRDGELFF.

The V gene is TRBV3-1 (or the pseudogene TRBV3-2), the J gene TRBJ1-4; D remains ambiguous. Germline assignment: CDR1 LGHDT and CDR2 YNNKEL (reference sequence). Trimming removed 4 bases from V and 5 bases from J, with 11 bases in between. The CDR3 runs to 14 residues. CDR3 amino acids: CASSPLDGNEKLFF. The CDR3 nucleotides read TGTGCCAGCAGCCCCTTGGACGGGAATGAAAAACTGTTTTTT.

The chain carries TRBV6-2 or TRBV6-3 and TRBJ1-2; the D is unclear. V was clipped by 6 bases and J by 3 bases, with 14 bases between them. The CDR3 extends over 14 amino acids. Germline V lookup: CDR1 MNHEY, CDR2 SVGEGT. CDR3 sequence reads: CASSDYATDYGYTF. As DNA, the CDR3 is TGTGCCAGCAGCGACTATGCGACGGACTATGGCTACACCTTC.

The chain has TRBV19 and TRBJ1-5; no reliable D call. The CDR3 is 12 residues long. Trimming took 7 bases from V and 2 from J, leaving 6 bases between them. Germline V CDR1 and CDR2: LNHDA, SQIVND (reference sequence). The CDR3 sequence: CASKDGNQPQHF. In DNA, the CDR3 is TGTGCCAGTAAGGATGGCAATCAGCCCCAGCATTTT.

This clone is categorized as medium-sized. The V call is TRBV27, the J call TRBJ1-4; 7 nucleotides match TRBD1. V shed 8 bases and J 7 bases; nucleotides not matched to a gene: 7. The germline V gene encodes CDR1 MNHEY and CDR2 SMNVEV (reference sequence). This CDR3 comprises 13 residues. The chain's CDR3 is CASGRDRLEKLFF. DNA of the CDR3: TGTGCCAGCGGTAGGGACAGACTTGAAAAACTGTTTTTT.

V is TRBV6-5 and J is TRBJ1-2; D is undetermined. Germline values: CDR1 MNHEY, CDR2 SVGAGI. V dropped 8 bases and J dropped 8 bases, with 12 bases sitting between them. This CDR3 is built from 11 residues. The CDR3 DNA sequence: TGTGCCAGCCAGATCGAAAGAGGCTACACCTTC. Residues: CASQIERGYTF.

The chain uses TRBV4-1 and TRBJ2-2; TRBD2 matches at 7 bases. The V and J ends lost 1 base and 5 bases, in that order; junction bases with no gene match: 13. CDR3 size: 18 residues. Germline-derived CDR1 and CDR2 are MGHRA and YSYEKL. The CDR3 coding sequence is TGCGCCAGCAGCCAAGCTTGGGACGGGGGGACTCCTACCGGGGAGCTGTTTTTT. Translation: CASSQAWDGGTPTGELFF.

The J gene is TRBJ1-2, the V gene TRBV10-2; TRBD1 might be the D (5 bases). CDR1 is WSHSY and CDR2 is SAAADI in the germline V gene. This CDR3 is 15 amino acids long. Trimming took 6 bases from V and 6 from J, leaving 20 bases between them. In DNA, the CDR3 is TGCGCCAGCAGCTTGCAGGGACCTAGCATCGATGGCTACACCTTC. The encoded protein is CASSLQGPSIDGYTF.

The chain carries TRBV30 and TRBJ2-7, with a possible D match to TRBD1 (7 bases). Trimming shortened V by 1 base and J by 2 bases, and 9 bases separated the two germline ends. Germline CDR1 reads GTSNPN; CDR2 reads SVGIG (reference sequence). CDR3 length: 13 amino acids. The CDR3 DNA sequence: TGTGCCTGGAGTGCAGGGGGGCCCTACGAGCAGTACTTC. Encoded protein: CAWSAGGPYEQYF.

The rearrangement uses TRBV5-1 and TRBJ1-6; D uncertain. Germline V gives CDR1 SGHRS, CDR2 YFSETQ. This CDR3 region has 16 residues. The V gene lost 4 bases and the J gene lost 8 bases, with 19 bases spanning the gap. In nucleotides, the CDR3 is TGCGCCAGCAGCCTGGGGTTAATAGGGAATGATTCACCCCTCCACTTT. Its protein is CASSLGLIGNDSPLHF.

The chain has TRBV30 and TRBJ1-2; 8 nucleotides agree with TRBD1. The junction had 6 bases not matched to a gene; V was cut back by 2 bases and J by 7 bases. Germline CDR1 GTSNPN, CDR2 SVGIG (reference sequence). The CDR3 spans 13 residues. CDR3: CAWSNDRGFGYTF. The CDR3 nucleotides read TGTGCCTGGAGTAATGACAGGGGCTTTGGCTACACCTTC.

The J gene is TRBJ1-4, the V gene TRBV28; TRBD1 might be the D (6 bases). The V gene lost 1 base and the J gene lost 7 bases, with 13 bases spanning the gap. The CDR3 length is 15 residues. The germline V gene encodes CDR1 MDHEN and CDR2 SYDVKM. The CDR3 loop reads CASSLFTGRVEKLFF. DNA for the CDR3: TGTGCCAGCAGTTTATTTACAGGGCGGGTTGAAAAACTGTTTTTT.